The TCR beta chain under discussion was sequenced for a study of cytomegalovirus exposure and HLA in healthy donors. Primers: 60 Vbeta forward and 13 Jbeta reverse. Libraries were prepared by immunoSEQ multiplex PCR; TCRdb keeps only in-frame clonotypes and omits some of them. Here the sample spans roughly 200,000 clones, approximately 80% being singletons. The J segment lost 8 bases and the V segment lost 3 bases, leaving 7 bases of the junction unmatched. The germline V gene encodes CDR1 SGDLS and CDR2 YYNGEE. The CDR3 loop spans 14 amino acids. The sequencing sample was made of PBMCs. This TCR came from a woman younger than 30 in good health and CMV-seronegative. The chain joins TRBV9 to TRBJ2-1; 8 nucleotides line up with TRBD2. The CDR3 loop is CASSATSGRDEQFF. The DNA for the CDR3 is TGTGCCAGCAGCGCCACTAGCGGAAGGGATGAGCAGTTCTTC.